These 17 T cell receptor beta chains originate from one sample sequenced in a study of blood T cell dynamics during melanoma immunotherapy. Documented time point: week 3, after first cycle of checkpoint inhibitor. The protocol was immunoSEQ multiplex PCR, while the TCRdb copy is restricted to in-frame clones and leaves out a portion. Of some 840 clones listed, roughly 65% are singletons. The specimen was central memory CD8+ T cells from blood, collected from a patient treated with checkpoint blockade. Receptor source: a human donor with melanoma.

Note on this clone: The junction differs from germline at one of its ends, possibly a read error. The same CDR3 can be traced to other DNA sequences in this sample. V usage is TRBV19 and J usage is TRBJ2-3; no reliable D call. The CDR3 consists of 13 residues. CDR1 is LNHDA, CDR2 SQIVND, per germline (reference sequence). For the CDR3, the DNA is TGTGCCAGTAGTATATCCAGCCCAGATACGCAATATTTT. Encoded protein: CASSISSPDTQYF.

V gene TRBV29-1 combines with J gene TRBJ1-2, with D unresolved. The CDR3 contains 17 residues. The germline gives CDR1 SQVTM, CDR2 ANQGSEA. V was shortened by 4 bases and J by 0 bases, with 21 bases between the two germline ends. The CDR3 loop is CSVGVLKGQPPNYGYTF. CDR3 nucleotide sequence: TGCAGCGTTGGCGTCCTTAAAGGGCAACCGCCTAACTATGGCTACACCTTC.

This rearrangement joins TRBV9 to TRBJ2-6; 8 bases map to TRBD1. Germline CDR1 reads SGDLS; CDR2 reads YYNGEE. Trimming removed 3 bases from V and 0 bases from J; junction bases left unmatched: 5. This CDR3 contains 17 residues. This CDR3 is CASSDGQGLSGANVLTF. The CDR3 DNA follows: TGTGCCAGCAGCGATGGACAGGGCCTCTCTGGGGCCAACGTCCTGACTTTC.

This chain connects TRBV6-1 to TRBJ2-5; 8 nucleotides line up with TRBD2. The germline V gene encodes CDR1 MNHNS and CDR2 SASEGT. The CDR3 has 14 amino acids. The V segment lost 2 bases and the J segment 6 bases; nucleotides outside the gene matches: 5. The CDR3 spells CASSESGGGKTQYF. DNA for the CDR3: TGTGCCAGCAGTGAAAGCGGGGGAGGGAAGACCCAGTACTTC.

The rearrangement joins TRBV25-1 to TRBJ1-1; 9 nucleotides align to TRBD1. The J segment lost 7 bases and the V segment lost 5 bases, leaving 2 bases of the junction unmatched. CDR1 MGHDK and CDR2 SYGVNS come from the germline V gene. The CDR3 runs 12 residues. The CDR3 DNA sequence: TGTGCCAGCAGTACAGGGGGCCTTGAAGCTTTCTTT. It translates to CASSTGGLEAFF. Supplemented by reference TRBV25-1 and TRBJ1-1, the full variable domain reads EADIYQTPRYLVIGTGKKITLECSQTMGHDKMYWYQQDPGMELHLIHYSYGVNSTEKGDLSSESTVSRIRTEHFPLTLESARPSHTSQYLCASSTGGLEAFFGQGTRLTVV.

The chain is built from TRBV7-6 and TRBJ2-1; 11 positions match TRBD2. J lost 0 bases, V lost 5 bases, and 6 bases had no gene match. The germline V gene encodes CDR1 SGHVS and CDR2 FNYEAQ. This CDR3 has 17 residues. CDR3 sequence: CASSPRLAGSSYNEQFF. Here the CDR3 DNA reads TGTGCCAGCAGCCCACGACTAGCGGGGAGCTCCTACAATGAGCAGTTCTTC.

This clone was seen more than once but under ten times. The chain is built from TRBV19 and TRBJ1-1; D is unresolved. Germline V gene lookup returns CDR1 LNHDA and CDR2 SQIVND (reference sequence). V gave up 3 bases and J gave up 4 bases, with 12 bases separating them. This CDR3 has 14 amino acids. CDR3 nucleotides: TGTGCCAGTAGTATTCTGGACCATGGCACTGAAGCTTTCTTT. It is translated as CASSILDHGTEAFF.

V gene TRBV6-4 combines with J gene TRBJ2-1; D is unclear. The germline V and J ends were trimmed by 2 bases and 7 bases, with 9 bases remaining between them. Germline V CDR1 and CDR2: MRHNA, SNTAGT. CDR3 length: 13 residues. CDR3 sequence reads: CASSDVDSNEQFF. In DNA form, the CDR3 reads TGTGCCAGCAGTGACGTAGATAGTAATGAGCAGTTCTTC.

The chain joins TRBV5-6 to TRBJ2-7; 7 nucleotides agree with TRBD1. The V gene end was trimmed by 4 bases and the J gene end by 2 bases; junction bases not matched to a gene: 9. In germline, CDR1 is SGHDT, CDR2 YYEEEE. The CDR3 runs 15 residues. CDR3 sequence (DNA): TGTGCCAGCAGCCTTAGCGAAGGGGGCCCCTACGAGCAGTACTTC. Translating it yields CASSLSEGGPYEQYF. The whole variable domain, filled in from reference TRBV5-6 and TRBJ2-7, reads DAGVTQSPTHLIKTRGQQVTLRCSPKSGHDTVSWYQQALGQGPQFIFQYYEEEERQRGNFPDRFSGHQFPNYSSELNVNALLLGDSALYLCASSLSEGGPYEQYFGPGTRLTVT.

This clone was seen just once. The rearrangement joins TRBV5-3 to TRBJ1-4; 7 bases agree with TRBD1. TRBV5-3 is designated an ORF whose function remains uncertain. V was pared by 8 bases and J by 7 bases, with 11 bases of the junction left unmatched. This CDR3 region has 14 residues. The CDR3, as DNA: TGTGCCAGCAGCGGAACAGGGGTCGGTGAAAAACTGTTTTTT. Translation: CASSGTGVGEKLFF.

The genes are TRBV9 and TRBJ2-1, with TRBD2 identical over 11 bases. The CDR3 contains 18 residues. Germline CDR1 and CDR2: SGDLS and YYNGEE. V gave up 2 bases and J gave up 7 bases; unmatched junction bases: 14. CDR3: CASSVMLGSGRAGNEQFF. The CDR3 DNA sequence: TGTGCCAGCAGCGTGATGCTGGGTAGCGGGAGGGCCGGGAATGAGCAGTTCTTC.

This clone has more than one count but fewer than ten. This chain connects TRBV29-1 to TRBJ1-2; possibly TRBD1 for D (5 bases). In germline, CDR1 is SQVTM, CDR2 ANQGSEA. V shed 0 bases and J shed 3 bases, with 8 bases lying between them. CDR3 length equals 13 residues. CDR3 sequence reads: CSVEEGLDYGYTF. As DNA, the CDR3 is TGCAGCGTTGAAGAGGGGCTGGACTATGGCTACACCTTC.

This chain links TRBV7-7 with TRBJ2-5; 7 nucleotides match TRBD1. The CDR3 is 16 amino acids. CDR1 and CDR2 from the germline V gene are SSHAT and FNYEAQ (reference sequence). Trimming took 2 bases from V and 2 from J; bases not matched to a gene: 8. CDR3 nucleotides: TGTGCCAGCAGCTTATCGTTTGGGACAGCGCAAGAGACCCAGTACTTC. This sequence encodes CASSLSFGTAQETQYF.

To note about this clone: Other DNA variants within this sample encode the same CDR3. The genes are TRBV5-1 and TRBJ2-2, with D possibly TRBD2 on 6 matching bases. CDR3 length equals 14 residues. V was cut by 4 bases and J by 1 base, with 8 bases left in between. CDR1 and CDR2 from the germline V gene are SGHRS and YFSETQ. The DNA of the CDR3 is TGCGCCAGCAGCCTGGAGGGGAACACCGGGGAGCTGTTTTTT. The encoded protein is CASSLEGNTGELFF.

The chain carries TRBV11-3 and TRBJ2-1; 7 positions match TRBD1. This CDR3 comprises 16 residues. Germline V gene data show CDR1 as SGHNT and CDR2 as YENEEA. The V and J ends lost 4 bases and 3 bases, in that order; junction bases with no gene match: 9. The CDR3 loop is CASSSRQGSDYNEQFF. The CDR3 DNA sequence: TGTGCCAGCAGCTCCCGACAGGGATCGGACTACAATGAGCAGTTCTTC.

J is TRBJ2-7 and V is TRBV2, with D possibly being TRBD1 (6 bases). CDR1 and CDR2 from the germline V gene are SNHLY and FYNNEI. The V end was cut by 2 bases, the J end by 4 bases, with 12 bases between. The length of the CDR3 is 14 residues. The CDR3 region is CASSEYRVVYEQYF. DNA for the CDR3: TGTGCCAGCAGTGAATACAGGGTGGTTTACGAGCAGTACTTC.

This clone is deemed large. The V gene is TRBV29-1, the J gene TRBJ2-3, with D perhaps TRBD2 (6 bases). The V end lost 2 bases, the J end lost 2 bases, and 17 bases lay between the germline ends. The CDR3 has 16 amino acids. The germline V gene has CDR1 SQVTM and CDR2 ANQGSEA. The CDR3 DNA is TGCAGCGTTGAAACCGGAGGCGGGGAAAACACAGATACGCAGTATTTT. Translating it yields CSVETGGGENTDTQYF.